One and the same sample provided the 2 T cell receptor beta chains below, sequenced in a study of control samples from healthy donors and cancer patients. The data were produced by immunoSEQ multiplex PCR, yet TCRdb's version contains in-frame clones alone and is incomplete. The sample has 110,000 or so clones, roughly 90% seen once; the top ten hold 40%. Input material: blood. Every receptor here comes from a man in his fifties or sixties in good health.

V usage is TRBV7-2 and J usage is TRBJ1-2; D possibly corresponds to TRBD1 (5 bases). V lost 0 bases and J lost 7, with 9 bases in between. CDR3 length equals 13 residues. Germline CDR1 reads SGHTA; CDR2 reads FQGNSA. The DNA for the CDR3 is TGTGCCAGCAGCTTAGCCGGGGCGTCTGGCTACACCTTC. Protein sequence: CASSLAGASGYTF.

The rearrangement joins TRBV19 to TRBJ2-7; 10 bases are a match to TRBD1. This CDR3 is 15 amino acids long. Germline V gene lookup returns CDR1 LNHDA and CDR2 SQIVND (reference sequence). J was trimmed by 2 bases and V by 3 bases; bases with no gene match: 4. CDR3 DNA: TGTGCCAGTAGTATCGCCGGGACAGGGGCCTACGAGCAGTACTTC. Translating it yields CASSIAGTGAYEQYF.